This is a list of T cell receptor beta chains from one sample in a study of control samples from healthy donors and cancer patients. TCRdb keeps only in-frame clones here, not all; method: immunoSEQ multiplex PCR. The sample lists about 75,000 clones, around 94% occurring once. Material: blood. The receptor set was obtained from a woman aged 35 to 49 in good health. CDR3s include the opening cysteine and the closing phenylalanine or tryptophan. Each record gives: CDR3 protein, CDR3 DNA, J gene, V gene, clone size, D gene. The D gene is left open where the match is weak. Size tells how often a clone was seen (once, few, many) or the class of an expanded clone, and some rows leave it out.

CASSSVAGVGSSGNEQFF | TGTGCCAGCTCTTCAGTAGCGGGAGTCGGCTCCTCGGGCAATGAGCAGTTCTTC | TRBJ2-1 | TRBV9 | - | TRBD2
CASSLGRQNTEAFF | TGCGCCAGCAGCTTGGGACGGCAGAACACTGAAGCTTTCTTT | TRBJ1-1 | TRBV5-1 | - | -
CAIRAWDVSSPLHF | TGTGCCATCAGGGCCTGGGACGTCAGTTCACCCCTCCACTTT | TRBJ1-6 | TRBV10-3 | - | -
CASSYNDPGHNYGYTF | TGTGCCAGCAGCTACAACGATCCGGGACATAACTATGGCTACACCTTC | TRBJ1-2 | TRBV7-8 | few | -
CAWSVKGGIYEQYF | TGTGCCTGGAGTGTTAAAGGGGGGATCTACGAGCAGTACTTC | TRBJ2-7 | TRBV30 | - | -
CASSSTGGWETQYF | TGTGCCAGCAGTTCTACAGGGGGGTGGGAGACCCAGTACTTC | TRBJ2-5 | TRBV27 | - | TRBD1
CASSRGDINEKLFF | TGTGCCAGCAGCCGAGGGGACATTAATGAAAAACTGTTTTTT | TRBJ1-4 | TRBV7-9 | - | -
CASILGGRNTEAFF | TGTGCCAGCATTCTAGGGGGGAGGAACACTGAAGCTTTCTTT | TRBJ1-1 | TRBV6-6 | - | -
CASRSTGNSGNTIYF | TGTGCCAGCAGATCAACAGGGAACTCTGGAAACACCATATATTTT | TRBJ1-3 | TRBV3-1/TRBV3-2 | - | -
CASSVDVTSGGVKDTQYF | TGTGCCAGCAGCGTAGATGTAACAAGCGGGGGGGTTAAAGATACGCAGTATTTT | TRBJ2-3 | TRBV9 | - | TRBD2
CAISGPGTSGTDNEQFF | TGTGCCATCAGTGGCCCCGGGACTAGCGGGACCGACAATGAGCAGTTCTTC | TRBJ2-1 | TRBV10-3 | - | TRBD2